This T cell receptor (beta chain) appears in the sequencing data of a study of cytomegalovirus exposure and HLA in healthy donors. Comments on this clone: Its antigen remains unidentified.

PCR was performed using 60 Vbeta and 13 Jbeta primers. The table came from immunoSEQ multiplex PCR; TCRdb's copy has only in-frame clones and leaves some out. The table shows approximately 90,000 clones, with approximately 76% occurring only once. Trimming pared 5 bases from V and 3 bases from J, leaving 11 bases between. Germline V gives CDR1 SEHNR, CDR2 FQNEAQ (reference sequence). This CDR3 spans 14 amino acids. Overall study results and limits: Some TCR beta chains (roughly 150 of them) were listed as cytomegalovirus-associated. A link between a missense DCLRE1C variant and TCR beta V- and J-gene trimming emerged from a later analysis. The availability of immune exposure information extended only to CMV serostatus.

This clonotype originated in a male donor in good health and CMV-seronegative. This chain connects TRBV7-9 to TRBJ1-5, with D tentatively TRBD1 (5 bases). The sample consisted of PBMCs. The CDR3 bases are TGTGCCAGCAGCACAACAGGCCCCAATCAGCCCCAGCATTTT. It is translated as CASSTTGPNQPQHF.